A selection of T cell receptor beta chains follows, all from one sample in a study of human T cells and chemical hapten exposure. A single record per CDR3 protein comes from TCRdb applying MiXCR to the RACE reads. The sample lists about 160,000 distinct CDR3 sequences, around a quarter seen once, with around 2.3% in the top ten. Material: whole blood, obtained in connection with sensitization to the hapten diphenylcyclopropenone (DPC). These receptors were collected from a woman aged 18-35 years with alopecia areata. Some clones in this sample may be carry-over from other donors' samples. Each CDR3 is given with its conserved first and last residue. Each record gives: J gene, V gene, D gene, clone size, CDR3 DNA, CDR3 protein. The D gene is left open where the match is weak. Clone size, where shown, is once, few, many, or a class for clones that have expanded.

TRBJ2-1,TRBV12-5,NA,many,TGTGCTAGTGGTTTGGTACGCGAGCAGTTCTTC,CASGLVREQFF
TRBJ1-1,TRBV5-1,NA,NA,TGCGCCAGCAGCTTGGGGGGGACCGCTGTTGTTGAAGCTTTCTTT,CASSLGGTAVVEAFF
TRBJ1-2,TRBV4-1,TRBD1,NA,TGCGCCAGCAGCCCCGCAGGGGGATTCTATGGCTACACCTTC,CASSPAGGFYGYTF
TRBJ2-3,TRBV4-1,NA,NA,TGCGCCAGCAGCCAAGTCGTATTTCGGGCAGATACGCAGTATTTT,CASSQVVFRADTQYF
TRBJ1-5,TRBV6-2/TRBV6-3,NA,NA,TGTGCCAGCAACGACAGCAATCAGCCCCAGCATTTT,CASNDSNQPQHF
TRBJ2-1,TRBV11-3,TRBD2,few,TGTGCCAGCAGTAGGACTAGCGGGGGGTACAATGAGCAGTTCTTC,CASSRTSGGYNEQFF
TRBJ2-4,TRBV15,NA,NA,TGTGCCACCAGCGAAAGGGGAGCGGTATCAACCATTCAGTACTTC,CATSERGAVSTIQYF
TRBJ2-4,TRBV5-1,TRBD2,few,TGCGCCAGCAGCTTGAGCGGGGGGGCAGCCAAAAACATTCAGTACTTC,CASSLSGGAAKNIQYF
TRBJ1-2,TRBV7-2,NA,NA,TGTGCCAGCAGCACAGGACGAGTCGGCTACACCTTC,CASSTGRVGYTF
TRBJ2-7,TRBV29-1,TRBD2,NA,TGCAGCGTTGAGGCGCGGGGGGTGACCTACGAGCAGTACTTC,CSVEARGVTYEQYF
TRBJ1-1,TRBV15,TRBD1,NA,TGTGCCACCAGCGGCGGACAGGGCTGGGGAGCTTTCTTT,CATSGGQGWGAFF
TRBJ2-1,TRBV19,NA,NA,TGTGCAGCCGGGGGTGAGCAGTTCTTC,CAAGGEQFF
TRBJ2-5,TRBV5-1,NA,NA,TGCGCCAGCAGCTTTGGGCCCCAAGAGACCCAGTACTTC,CASSFGPQETQYF
TRBJ2-5,TRBV4-2,NA,few,TGTGCCAGCAGCCCTTACGGTCAAGAGACCCAGTACTTC,CASSPYGQETQYF
TRBJ2-1,TRBV6-1,NA,few,TGTGCCAGCAGGGGGGTCTACAATGAGCAGTTCTTC,CASRGVYNEQFF
TRBJ2-1,TRBV5-1,TRBD1,NA,TGCGCCAGCACTGGGCGACAGGGTGAGGTGGGTGAGCAGTTCTTC,CASTGRQGEVGEQFF
TRBJ2-1,TRBV30,NA,few,TGTGCCTGGAGTCCGACTACAGGGAATGAGCAGTTCTTC,CAWSPTTGNEQFF
TRBJ1-5,TRBV4-1,NA,NA,TGCGCCAGCAGCCAGATAACAACACAGCCCCAGCATTTT,CASSQITTQPQHF
TRBJ2-7,TRBV6-2/TRBV6-3,NA,once,TGTGCCGTACAGGCGGAGTACGAGCAGTACTTC,CAVQAEYEQYF
TRBJ1-1,TRBV29-1,TRBD1,few,TGCAGCGTCGGAGGGGGCAGGGAGAGCACTGAAGCTTTCTTT,CSVGGGRESTEAFF
TRBJ2-5,TRBV9,TRBD1,few,TGTGCCAGCAGCCCACCGACAGGGGCGGAGACCCAGTACTTC,CASSPPTGAETQYF
TRBJ1-2,TRBV12-3/TRBV12-4,NA,NA,TGTGCCAGCAGGAGCATCTATGGCTACACCTTC,CASRSIYGYTF
TRBJ1-5,TRBV29-1,NA,few,TGCAGCGTTGGGGGTGCTAATCAGCCCCAGCATTTT,CSVGGANQPQHF
TRBJ1-1,TRBV20-1,NA,few,TGCAGTGCCGGAACTATCAGGGTCAAGGGTCCTGAAGCTTTCTTT,CSAGTIRVKGPEAFF
TRBJ2-4,TRBV29-1,NA,few,TGCAGCGTCGTAGTAACAGCCAAAAACATTCAGTACTTC,CSVVVTAKNIQYF